This T cell receptor beta chain was sequenced for a study of blood T cell repertoires in COVID-19. Study as a whole: Both acute and convalescent COVID-19 samples were obtained from the United States, Italy and Spain. In each case, the material was cDNA or gDNA derived from T cells, B-cell-depleted T cells, or PBMCs.

Original methodology: Cell counts per sample came from amplifying reference gene primers. The method was immunoSEQ multiplex PCR; TCRdb's version includes in-frame clones alone and lacks a portion of them. V, J and clone size are taken as reported in that table, and D and trimming were inferred from the DNA itself. The repertoire holds more than 200,000 clones, with around 85% as singletons. As to this clone: Other DNA sequences in the same sample also yield this CDR3.

V was pared by 0 bases and J by 2 bases, with 3 bases of the junction left unmatched. Germline CDR1 reads SGDLS; CDR2 reads YYNGEE. There are 15 residues in the CDR3. The chain has TRBV9 and TRBJ2-7; 9 nucleotides line up with TRBD2. The source material was peripheral blood. The TCR comes from an elderly man with acute or convalescent COVID-19. The CDR3 spells CASSVGGRAPYEQYF. CDR3 in DNA: TGTGCCAGCAGCGTAGGCGGGAGGGCTCCCTACGAGCAGTACTTC.